This is a list of T cell receptor beta chains from one sample in a study of graft-versus-host responses after intestinal transplantation. Clones were read by immunoSEQ multiplex PCR, and TCRdb kept only the in-frame ones, dropping some. Of 75,000 to 100,000 clones in the sample, 86% were seen once. The sequences come from PBMCs, collected 255 days after intestinal transplant. These receptors were taken from a human patient who received an intestinal transplant, so some T cells may come from the graft donor. CDR3s include the opening cysteine and the closing phenylalanine or tryptophan. D genes are given only for firm matches. Clone size appears in some rows only: once, few, many, or a class for an expanded clone.

-,TRBJ2-6,-,TRBV5-1,CASSLVSGANVLTF,TGCGCCAGCAGCTTGGTCTCTGGGGCCAACGTCCTGACTTTC
TRBD1,TRBJ1-2,-,TRBV25-1,CASSDLDRGLGLDYGYTF,TGTGCCAGCAGTGACCTGGACAGGGGGCTCGGGTTGGACTATGGCTACACCTTC
-,TRBJ1-1,-,TRBV5-1,CASRRDLQGNTEAFF,TGCGCCAGCCGGCGGGACTTACAGGGGAACACTGAAGCTTTCTTT
-,TRBJ2-3,-,TRBV4-1,CASSGWGGGTDTQYF,TGCGCCAGCAGCGGGTGGGGCGGGGGCACAGATACGCAGTATTTT
-,TRBJ2-4,-,TRBV5-4,CASSLAGAKNIQYF,TGTGCCAGCAGCTTGGCAGGAGCCAAAAACATTCAGTACTTC
TRBD2,TRBJ2-3,-,TRBV13,CASSLAGLAGGPRTDTQYF,TGTGCCAGCAGCTTAGCGGGACTAGCGGGGGGGCCGAGAACAGATACGCAGTATTTT
TRBD2,TRBJ2-1,-,TRBV27,CASSPYGGGGTYNEQFF,TGTGCCAGCAGCCCCTATGGGGGCGGGGGGACTTACAATGAGCAGTTCTTC
-,TRBJ2-1,-,TRBV7-3,CASSLQPSSYNEQFF,TGTGCCAGCAGCTTACAGCCCAGCTCCTACAATGAGCAGTTCTTC
-,TRBJ1-1,-,TRBV6-5,CASRSVGQEAFF,TGTGCCAGCAGATCCGTCGGGCAAGAAGCTTTCTTT
TRBD1,TRBJ1-6,-,TRBV7-6,CASSGTAGRSPLHF,TGTGCCAGCAGCGGGACAGCAGGACGGTCACCCCTCCACTTT
-,TRBJ1-2,-,TRBV5-4,CASSLERVYGYTF,TGTGCCAGCAGCTTGGAGCGGGTCTATGGCTACACCTTC
-,TRBJ1-1,-,TRBV7-2,CAIPRGAEAFF,TGTGCCATCCCCCGGGGAGCGGAAGCTTTCTTT
TRBD2,TRBJ2-3,-,TRBV28,CASSSPGLGTDTQYF,TGTGCCAGCAGTTCCCCGGGACTAGGGACAGATACGCAGTATTTT
-,TRBJ2-1,-,TRBV2,CATQTNEQFF,TGTGCCACCCAAACCAATGAGCAGTTCTTC
TRBD2,TRBJ2-5,-,TRBV5-1,CASKGSSGRALWETQYF,TGCGCCAGCAAAGGCTCTAGCGGGAGGGCCCTTTGGGAGACTCAGTACTTC
-,TRBJ2-6,-,TRBV5-8,CASSSLKGQGANVLTF,TGTGCCAGCAGCTCCCTGAAGGGGCAAGGGGCCAACGTCCTGACTTTC
TRBD2,TRBJ2-3,-,TRBV7-2,CASSLDGRGRARPDTQYF,TGTGCCAGCAGCTTAGACGGCCGCGGGAGGGCGAGGCCAGATACGCAGTATTTT
-,TRBJ1-3,few,TRBV25-1,CASSDPGAPNSGNTIYF,TGTGCCAGCAGTGACCCTGGTGCTCCCAACTCTGGAAACACCATATATTTT
-,TRBJ2-3,-,TRBV11-2,CASSTWGGTDTQYF,TGTGCCAGCAGTACTTGGGGTGGCACAGATACGCAGTATTTT
-,TRBJ1-3,-,TRBV28,CASSLLSGSGNTIYF,TGTGCCAGCAGTTTATTATCCGGCTCTGGAAACACCATATATTTT
-,TRBJ2-5,-,TRBV2,CASRAEETQYF,TGTGCCAGCAGGGCAGAAGAGACCCAGTACTTC
-,TRBJ1-2,-,TRBV27,CASSFTGDYGYTF,TGTGCCAGCAGTTTCACCGGGGACTATGGCTACACCTTC
-,TRBJ1-1,-,TRBV10-2,CASRATGGPNTEAFF,TGCGCCAGCAGGGCCACCGGAGGGCCGAACACTGAAGCTTTCTTT
TRBD2,TRBJ2-7,-,TRBV9,CASSVLPGLGYEQYF,TGTGCCAGCAGCGTGTTACCGGGACTAGGCTACGAGCAGTACTTC
-,TRBJ1-2,-,TRBV5-1,CASSSGSQGYTF,TGCGCCAGCAGCTCCGGGTCTCAAGGCTACACCTTC
TRBD2,TRBJ2-5,-,TRBV18,CASSPLAGEQETQYF,TGTGCCAGCTCACCACTAGCGGGGGAACAAGAGACCCAGTACTTC
TRBD1,TRBJ1-1,-,TRBV29-1,CSVETGGKAEAFF,TGCAGCGTTGAAACAGGGGGGAAGGCTGAAGCTTTCTTT
-,TRBJ1-5,-,TRBV19,CASSPDVSNQPQHF,TGTGCCAGTAGTCCTGATGTTAGCAATCAGCCCCAGCATTTT
-,TRBJ2-3,once,TRBV10-3,CAISDASGNFYTDTQYF,TGTGCCATCAGTGATGCCTCGGGGAACTTTTACACAGATACGCAGTATTTT
-,TRBJ1-6,-,TRBV6-1,CASSELNTVNSPLHF,TGTGCCAGCAGTGAGTTAAATACGGTGAATTCACCCCTCCACTTT
-,TRBJ2-1,few,TRBV11-1,CASSSRGYNEQFF,TGTGCCAGCAGCTCCAGGGGTTACAATGAGCAGTTCTTC
-,TRBJ1-4,-,TRBV4-3,CASSQNRAFNEKLFF,TGCGCCAGCAGCCAAAACAGGGCTTTTAATGAAAAACTGTTTTTT
-,TRBJ1-1,-,TRBV4-1,CASSQYADTEAFF,TGCGCCAGCAGCCAATATGCGGACACTGAAGCTTTCTTT
-,TRBJ2-2,-,TRBV2,CASSVRGNTGELFF,TGTGCCAGCAGTGTTCGGGGGAACACCGGGGAGCTGTTTTTT
-,TRBJ2-1,-,TRBV5-1,CASSLGGVNEQFF,TGCGCCAGCAGCTTGGGGGGAGTCAATGAGCAGTTCTTC
TRBD1,TRBJ2-7,-,TRBV2,CASTGPRDRVPYEQYF,TGTGCCAGCACCGGACCCCGGGACAGGGTACCCTACGAGCAGTACTTC
TRBD1,TRBJ2-3,-,TRBV6-4,CASSDSSGGSTDTQYF,TGTGCCAGCAGTGACTCGTCAGGGGGCAGCACAGATACGCAGTATTTT
TRBD1,TRBJ1-2,-,TRBV7-9,CASARTGAYGYTF,TGTGCCAGCGCAAGGACAGGGGCCTATGGCTACACCTTC
TRBD2,TRBJ2-3,-,TRBV18,CASSPPPGLAGGDTQYF,TGTGCCAGCTCACCGCCACCGGGACTAGCGGGGGGAGATACGCAGTATTTT
-,TRBJ2-5,-,TRBV29-1,CSVEGVLRRETQYF,TGCAGCGTTGAAGGGGTCTTGAGGCGAGAGACCCAGTACTTC